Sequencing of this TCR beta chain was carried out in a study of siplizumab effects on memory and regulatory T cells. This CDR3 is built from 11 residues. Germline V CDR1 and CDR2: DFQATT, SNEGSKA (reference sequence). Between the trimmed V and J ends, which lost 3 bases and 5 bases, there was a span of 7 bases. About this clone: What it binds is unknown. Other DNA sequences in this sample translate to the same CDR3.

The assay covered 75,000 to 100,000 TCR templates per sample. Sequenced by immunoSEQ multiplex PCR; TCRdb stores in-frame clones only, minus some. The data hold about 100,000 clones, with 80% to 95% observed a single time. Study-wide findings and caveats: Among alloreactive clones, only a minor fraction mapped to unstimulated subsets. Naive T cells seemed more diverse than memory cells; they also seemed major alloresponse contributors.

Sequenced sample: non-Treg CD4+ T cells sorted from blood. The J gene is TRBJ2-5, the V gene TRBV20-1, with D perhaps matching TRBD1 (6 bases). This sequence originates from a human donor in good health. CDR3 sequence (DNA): TGCAGTGCTAGTCAGGGGGAGACCCAGTACTTC. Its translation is CSASQGETQYF.